The entry that follows covers one TCR beta chain sequence. Its cognate antigen is unknown. These data are taken from a study of T cells in localized non-small cell lung cancer. General study points: Uninvolved adjacent lung showed higher T cell clonality than tumor.

Germline V gene lookup returns CDR1 MNHNS and CDR2 SASEGT. V gave up 6 bases and J gave up 0 bases; unmatched junction bases: 7. The CDR3 consists of 15 residues. Sequencing used immunoSEQ multiplex PCR; TCRdb keeps in-frame clones, though not all of them. The repertoire holds 20,000 to 25,000 clones, with 70% to 90% as singletons. Material: PBMCs, obtained before any cancer treatment. The TCR was taken from a woman aged 40-69 years with stage II squamous cell lung carcinoma. V is TRBV6-1 and J is TRBJ2-7, with 8 bases fitting TRBD2. CDR3 protein: CASSGTSGPSYEQYF. Here the CDR3 DNA reads TGTGCCAGCAGCGGAACTAGCGGCCCCTCCTACGAGCAGTACTTC.